A single T cell receptor (beta chain) is shown here with its context. The antigen remains unidentified. The sample comes from a study of cytomegalovirus exposure and HLA in healthy donors. Background on the study: In an early release, HLA-typed donors contributed approximately 82 million unique TCR sequences. Study-wide points: Researchers counted around 160 TCR beta chains as cytomegalovirus-associated.

60 Vbeta and 13 Jbeta primers were used in PCR. Assay used: immunoSEQ multiplex PCR; TCRdb lists only in-frame clones, some missing. The table shows over 150,000 clones, with about 80% occurring only once. The CDR3 is 16 residues long. The junction had 7 bases not matched to a gene; V was cut back by 5 bases and J by 0 bases. Germline V gene lookup returns CDR1 SEHNR and CDR2 FQNEAQ (reference sequence). This rearrangement joins TRBV7-9 to TRBJ2-3; TRBD2 matches 8 bases. The sequence was obtained from a man aged 25-45 years in good health and CMV-seronegative. Input material: PBMCs. The CDR3 nucleotides are TGTGCCAGCAGCGGAAACGGGGGGGTTAGCACAGATACGCAGTATTTT. This encodes CASSGNGGVSTDTQYF.